Presented here are 17 T cell receptor beta chains from one specimen sequenced in a study of shared clonotypes between healthy human individuals (dated by TCRdb to the early 2020s). The protocol used for the library was the immunoSEQ multiplex PCR assay. As stored in TCRdb, this immuneACCESS dataset retains in-frame rearrangements with V and J assigned. A fraction of the clones does not appear; measured against another copy, unresolved V genes explain less than half of the discrepancy, and the remainder lacks a known reason. The sample profile shows approximately 500,000 clones; approximately 80% of them were found once. The ten largest clones capture about 12% of the sample. The sequenced material came from PBMCs. Source of these receptors: a woman aged 40 to 55 in good health. Some clones in this sample may be carry-over from other donors' samples.

This chain links TRBV6-5 with TRBJ1-2, with D hard to call. The germline CDR1 and CDR2 sequences are MNHEY and SVGAGI. V was shortened by 6 bases and J by 8 bases, with 19 bases between the two germline ends. The CDR3 length is 14 residues. As DNA, the CDR3 is TGTGCCAGCAGACCCGCGGGAAGAGGGATGGGCTACACCTTC. This codes for CASRPAGRGMGYTF.

The V gene is TRBV7-2, the J gene TRBJ2-6; no firm D call. CDR3 size: 17 residues. The V gene's germline CDR1 is SGHTA and CDR2 FQGNSA. V lost 2 bases, J lost 0 bases, and 11 bases lay in between. CDR3 region: CASSLSLSNSGANVLTF. CDR3 nucleotides: TGTGCCAGCAGCTTATCGTTGAGTAACTCTGGGGCCAACGTCCTGACTTTC. Full variable domain (rest looked up from reference TRBV7-2 and TRBJ2-6): GAGVSQSPSNKVTEKGKDVELRCDPISGHTALYWYRQSLGQGLEFLIYFQGNSAPDKSGLPSDRFSAERTGGSVSTLTIQRTQQEDSAVYLCASSLSLSNSGANVLTFGAGSRLTVL.

This chain uses TRBV11-3 with TRBJ2-7, with 9 bases aligning to TRBD2. Germline CDR1 and CDR2: SGHNT and YENEEA. V shed 1 base, J shed 3 bases, and the junction held 10 bases outside the gene matches. The CDR3 has 17 amino acids. CDR3: CASSLGGREREVYEQYF. The DNA for the CDR3 is TGTGCCAGCAGCTTAGGGGGGAGGGAGCGGGAGGTCTACGAGCAGTACTTC. Full variable domain (rest looked up from reference TRBV11-3 and TRBJ2-7): EAGVVQSPRYKIIEKKQPVAFWCNPISGHNTLYWYLQNLGQGPELLIRYENEEAVDDSQLPKDRFSAERLKGVDSTLKIQPAELGDSAVYLCASSLGGREREVYEQYFGPGTRLTVT.

V and J are TRBV28 and TRBJ1-5, with D perhaps matching TRBD1 (5 bases). CDR3 length: 15 amino acids. Germline lookup yields CDR1 MDHEN and CDR2 SYDVKM. V lost 2 bases and J lost 0, with 8 bases in between. The CDR3 loop reads CASSLRGDSNQPQHF. The CDR3 nucleotides read TGTGCCAGCAGTTTAAGGGGAGATAGCAATCAGCCCCAGCATTTT. Full variable domain (remainder filled in from reference TRBV28 and TRBJ1-5): DVKVTQSSRYLVKRTGEKVFLECVQDMDHENMFWYRQDPGLGLRLIYFSYDVKMKEKGDIPEGYSVSREKKERFSLILESASTNQTSMYLCASSLRGDSNQPQHFGDGTRLSIL.

The rearrangement joins TRBV6-5 to TRBJ1-3; D call uncertain. CDR3 length equals 15 residues. Germline CDR1 and CDR2: MNHEY and SVGAGI. Trimming stripped 2 bases from V and 0 bases from J, with 8 bases between. DNA for the CDR3: TGTGCCAGCAGTTACAGACGAAGCTCTGGAAACACCATATATTTT. Its translation is CASSYRRSSGNTIYF.

Details on this clone: A read error may account for a junction end that differs from germline. Other DNA sequences in the same sample also yield this CDR3. The chain links TRBV4-2 to TRBJ2-7; D unclear. The CDR3 loop spans 11 amino acids. The germline V gene has CDR1 LGHNA and CDR2 YNFKEQ. In DNA form, the CDR3 reads TGTGCCAGTAGCCAAGATTACCAGCAGTACTTC. Its translation is CASSQDYQQYF.

The chain links TRBV6-5 to TRBJ1-1; D possibly corresponds to TRBD1 (6 bases). The germline V gene encodes CDR1 MNHEY and CDR2 SVGAGI. V was pared by 6 bases and J by 2 bases, with 13 bases between. The CDR3 is made up of 14 amino acids. The CDR3 sequence is CASRGRGTNTEAFF. In DNA form, the CDR3 reads TGTGCCAGCAGGGGCAGGGGCACCAACACTGAAGCTTTCTTT.

The chain links TRBV6-1 to TRBJ2-1; D is unclear. Germline CDR1 and CDR2: MNHNS and SASEGT. V lost 1 base, J lost 10 bases, and 17 bases lay in between. The CDR3 covers 15 residues. The CDR3 nucleotides read TGTGCCAGCAGTGAAGAAGCTCTCCAATATGGGGAGCAGTTCTTC. It encodes CASSEEALQYGEQFF.

The J gene is TRBJ2-5, the V gene TRBV29-1; the match to TRBD1 covers 9 bases. The germline CDR1 and CDR2 sequences are SQVTM and ANQGSEA. The CDR3 is made up of 17 amino acids. V was pared by 5 bases and J by 5 bases, with 18 bases of the junction left unmatched. The CDR3 nucleotides read TGCAGCGTTTCAAAGGGACAGGGCACTTTCGGGAGCGAGACCCAGTACTTC. Residues: CSVSKGQGTFGSETQYF.

The V and J genes are TRBV23-1 and TRBJ1-4, with 9 bases that match TRBD1. TRBV23-1 is placed among ORFs of uncertain function. The J segment lost 6 bases and the V segment lost 1 base, leaving 9 bases of the junction unmatched. This CDR3 contains 17 residues. The CDR3 protein is CASSQWPSTGGDEKLFF. CDR3 nucleotide sequence: TGCGCCAGCAGTCAATGGCCGTCGACAGGGGGGGATGAAAAACTGTTTTTT.

This sequence joins TRBV28 and TRBJ1-5; possibly TRBD1 for D (6 bases). Germline V lookup: CDR1 MDHEN, CDR2 SYDVKM. The length of the CDR3 is 15 residues. Trimming pared 10 bases from V and 1 base from J, leaving 17 bases between. In nucleotides, the CDR3 is TGTGCCATTAAATCAGGGGAGGTGAGCAATCAGCCCCAGCATTTT. This gives the protein CAIKSGEVSNQPQHF.

CDR3 region: CASSPGDRGLYLFF. Written as DNA, the CDR3 is TGTGCCAGCTCACCAGGGGACAGGGGGCTCTACCTGTTCTTC. The V gene is TRBV18, the J gene TRBJ2-1; 12 nucleotides align to TRBD1. After removal of 2 bases from V and 15 bases from J, the junction contained 8 bases not matched to a gene. The germline gives CDR1 KGHSH, CDR2 LQKENI. This CDR3 comprises 14 residues.

V gene TRBV5-4 combines with J gene TRBJ1-1; possible D gene TRBD1, 6 bases. In germline, CDR1 is SGHNT, CDR2 YYREEE (reference sequence). The length of the CDR3 is 16 residues. Trimming removed 4 bases at V and 1 base at J, with 17 bases between. The CDR3 reads CASSQVTQGKNTEAFF. CDR3 in DNA: TGTGCCAGCAGCCAAGTTACCCAGGGGAAGAACACTGAAGCTTTCTTT.

This clone was recorded only once. The V gene is TRBV30, the J gene TRBJ2-5; perhaps TRBD2 as D (5 bases). CDR1 is GTSNPN, CDR2 SVGIG, per germline (reference sequence). Trimming took 3 bases from V and 5 from J, leaving 16 bases between them. The CDR3 totals 14 residues. The CDR3 here is CAWSKTGSRETQYF. The CDR3 DNA follows: TGTGCCTGGAGCAAAACGGGGAGTAGGGAGACCCAGTACTTC.

This clone occurred a few times. The gene calls are TRBV19 and TRBJ1-1; D is uncertain. The CDR3 extends over 14 amino acids. CDR1 is LNHDA and CDR2 is SQIVND in the germline V gene (reference sequence). The V and J ends lost 2 bases and 3 bases respectively, with 10 bases between them. For the CDR3, the DNA is TGTGCCAGTAGTATAAAGTGGGCATACACTGAAGCTTTCTTT. It specifies CASSIKWAYTEAFF.

This clone was recorded a few times. The J gene is TRBJ1-5, the V gene TRBV27; D might be TRBD1 (5 bases). The CDR3 is 13 amino acids. Germline V gene data show CDR1 as MNHEY and CDR2 as SMNVEV (reference sequence). Trimming left V 8 bases short and J 3 bases short, with 11 bases between. The CDR3 spells CASGAGHNQPQHF. CDR3 DNA sequence: TGTGCCAGCGGGGCCGGGCACAATCAGCCCCAGCATTTT.

About this clone: Different DNA sequences within this sample yield the same CDR3. The chain recombines TRBV7-9 with TRBJ2-5; tentatively, D is TRBD1 or TRBD2 (5 bases each). The germline V and J ends were trimmed by 2 bases and 5 bases, with 12 bases remaining between them. The CDR3 sequence is 14 residues long. Germline V gene sequence: CDR1 SEHNR, CDR2 FQNEAQ (reference sequence). CDR3 coding DNA: TGTGCCAGCAGCTTACGGGACCGCGGGGAGACCCAGTACTTC. Translation: CASSLRDRGETQYF.